This entry lists 25 T cell receptor beta chains sequenced from one sample in a study of cytomegalovirus exposure and HLA in healthy donors. 60 Vbeta and 13 Jbeta primers were used in PCR. Clones were sequenced by immunoSEQ multiplex PCR, and TCRdb holds only the in-frame ones, with some missing. There are around 190,000 clones in the sample; over 70% occur only once, and more than 0.45% lies in the top ten. Source material: PBMCs. Every receptor here comes from a woman in her forties or fifties in good health and CMV-seronegative.

In this sample, this clone turned up once. The V call is TRBV29-1, the J call TRBJ2-5; 7 bases agree with TRBD1. Looked up from germline, CDR1 is SQVTM and CDR2 is ANQGSEA. The CDR3 is 13 amino acids. The V and J ends lost 7 bases and 7 bases, in that order; junction bases with no gene match: 12. The CDR3 DNA sequence: TGCAGCGCCCGACAGGGAACGTACGGGACCCAGTACTTC. As protein: CSARQGTYGTQYF.

This clone appeared a few times. The chain couples TRBV6-5 to TRBJ2-7, with D possibly being TRBD2 (6 bases). Germline CDR1 is MNHEY and CDR2 is SVGAGI. This CDR3 spans 14 amino acids. V was pared by 5 bases and J by 4 bases, with 15 bases between. The CDR3 sequence: CASSEVPGGYEQYF. CDR3 nucleotide sequence: TGTGCCAGCAGTGAAGTTCCCGGGGGATACGAGCAGTACTTC.

The chain uses TRBV7-8 and TRBJ1-2; 9 positions match TRBD1. Germline values: CDR1 SGHVS, CDR2 FQNEAQ. The CDR3 loop spans 14 amino acids. The V gene end was trimmed by 4 bases and the J gene end by 8 bases; junction bases not matched to a gene: 8. CDR3 in DNA: TGTGCCAGCAGCTCAAACAGGGGGCGAGGCGGCTACACCTTC. This sequence encodes CASSSNRGRGGYTF.

The CDR3, as DNA: TGTGCCAGCAGTCCCGAGTTCCAGGGATCCTATGGCTACACCTTC. As protein: CASSPEFQGSYGYTF. V and J are TRBV27 and TRBJ1-2; perhaps TRBD1 as D (5 bases). V gave up 5 bases and J gave up 4 bases, with 17 bases separating them. Germline CDR1 is MNHEY and CDR2 is SMNVEV (reference sequence). The CDR3 has 15 residues.

This clone was seen only once. V gene TRBV7-8 combines with J gene TRBJ2-5; D remains ambiguous. V was trimmed by 5 bases and J by 5 bases, leaving 6 bases between them. Germline V gene data show CDR1 as SGHVS and CDR2 as FQNEAQ. The length of the CDR3 is 11 residues. The CDR3 bases are TGTGCCAGCAGCCCGAGGGAGACCCAGTACTTC. Protein: CASSPRETQYF.

This chain joins TRBV5-1 and TRBJ2-1, with a possible D match to TRBD2 (5 bases). The CDR3 has 14 amino acids. The V gene lost 2 bases and the J gene lost 1 base, with 7 bases spanning the gap. Germline lookup yields CDR1 SGHRS and CDR2 YFSETQ. The CDR3 is CASSLAVSYNEQFF. CDR3 bases: TGCGCCAGCAGCTTAGCGGTTTCCTACAATGAGCAGTTCTTC.

The chain employs TRBV5-4 and TRBJ2-5; possibly TRBD1 for D (5 bases). The CDR3 has 15 amino acids. Germline CDR1 is SGHNT and CDR2 is YYREEE (reference sequence). V was shortened by 4 bases and J by 4 bases, with 17 bases between the two germline ends. The CDR3 coding sequence is TGTGCCAGCAGCCCTGGGGCATCTTATATAGAGACCCAGTACTTC. This codes for CASSPGASYIETQYF.

The chain links TRBV5-1 to TRBJ2-5, with 9 bases fitting TRBD2. The germline V gene encodes CDR1 SGHRS and CDR2 YFSETQ. The J segment lost 5 bases and the V segment lost 0 bases, leaving 8 bases of the junction unmatched. The CDR3 is made up of 16 amino acids. CDR3 residues: CASSLVLAGEIETQYF. The CDR3 DNA is TGCGCCAGCAGCTTGGTATTAGCGGGAGAAATTGAGACCCAGTACTTC.

The rearrangement joins TRBV10-3 to TRBJ2-3, with D tentatively TRBD1 (6 bases). This CDR3 is built from 13 residues. V gave up 6 bases and J gave up 6 bases, with 13 bases separating them. Per germline, CDR1 ENHRY and CDR2 SYGVKD. The chain's CDR3 is CAIRYGQSDTQYF. The DNA of the CDR3 is TGTGCCATCAGGTACGGACAGTCTGATACGCAGTATTTT.

This sequence joins TRBV5-1 and TRBJ2-4, with TRBD2 matching over 9 bases. V was pared by 0 bases and J by 7 bases, with 5 bases of the junction left unmatched. The CDR3 runs to 15 residues. Germline values: CDR1 SGHRS, CDR2 YFSETQ. This CDR3 reads CASSLVSREGNIQYF. The CDR3 nucleotides read TGCGCCAGCAGCTTGGTTTCGCGGGAGGGGAACATTCAGTACTTC.

The CDR3 DNA sequence: TGCGCCAGCAGCTTTAGCGGGAGCTTCGTGGAGCAGTTCTTC. This translates into CASSFSGSFVEQFF. The chain is built from TRBV5-1 and TRBJ2-1, with 9 bases matching TRBD2. J lost 10 bases, V lost 2 bases, and 7 bases had no gene match. The CDR3 is made up of 14 amino acids. CDR1 SGHRS and CDR2 YFSETQ come from the germline V gene.

The chain uses TRBV28 and TRBJ2-7; TRBD2 matches at 7 bases. Per the germline V gene, CDR1 is MDHEN and CDR2 is SYDVKM. V dropped 2 bases and J dropped 2; count of bases not matched to a gene: 3. The CDR3 length is 14 residues. The DNA of the CDR3 is TGTGCCAGCAGTTTAGGCGGGAGACCCTACGAGCAGTACTTC. Amino acid sequence: CASSLGGRPYEQYF.

This rearrangement joins TRBV10-2 to TRBJ1-2; TRBD1 matches 11 bases. The CDR3 has 13 amino acids. The germline gives CDR1 WSHSY, CDR2 SAAADI. With 8 bases clipped from V and 5 bases from J, the junction kept 4 bases outside the gene matches. The CDR3 region is CASGTGGYYGYTF. CDR3 bases: TGCGCCAGCGGGACAGGGGGATATTATGGCTACACCTTC.

The V call is TRBV7-9, the J call TRBJ2-7, with 9 bases matching TRBD2. With 6 bases clipped from V and 2 bases from J, the junction kept 11 bases outside the gene matches. Germline V lookup: CDR1 SEHNR, CDR2 FQNEAQ (reference sequence). This CDR3 contains 16 residues. The CDR3 protein is CASRGAGAGGPYEQYF. The CDR3 DNA reads as TGTGCCAGCAGGGGAGCCGGGGCGGGAGGGCCCTACGAGCAGTACTTC.

This sequence joins TRBV4-1 and TRBJ1-1; D gene uncertain. The germline V and J ends were trimmed by 5 bases and 2 bases, with 12 bases remaining between them. The V gene's germline CDR1 is MGHRA and CDR2 YSYEKL. There are 14 residues in the CDR3. This CDR3 is CASSNAGVNTEAFF. The CDR3 nucleotides read TGCGCCAGCAGCAATGCAGGCGTTAACACTGAAGCTTTCTTT.

The CDR3 coding sequence is TGTGCCAGTAGGGTATCGCCGGGACAGTTCACAGATACGCAGTATTTT. Encoded protein: CASRVSPGQFTDTQYF. The chain carries TRBV19 and TRBJ2-3, with 7 bases lining up with TRBD1. The CDR3 is 16 amino acids. J was trimmed by 2 bases and V by 6 bases; bases with no gene match: 11. Germline values: CDR1 LNHDA, CDR2 SQIVND (reference sequence).

This clone has more than one count but fewer than ten. This chain connects TRBV28 to TRBJ2-2; 9 bases align to TRBD1. The CDR3 loop spans 17 amino acids. With 6 bases clipped from V and 4 bases from J, the junction kept 12 bases outside the gene matches. Germline lookup yields CDR1 MDHEN and CDR2 SYDVKM. CDR3: CASRPGPGQGGTGELFF. DNA of the CDR3: TGTGCCAGCAGACCAGGACCGGGACAGGGCGGCACCGGGGAGCTGTTTTTT.

A remark on this clone: The junction departs from germline at one end; a sequencing error may be responsible. The chain links TRBV20-1 to TRBJ1-4; D is unclear. Germline lookup yields CDR1 DFQATT and CDR2 SNEGSKA (reference sequence). The CDR3 is 10 residues long. Here the CDR3 DNA reads TGCAGCGCAACAAATGAAAAACTGTTTTTT. Its protein is CSATNEKLFF.

The chain has TRBV7-2 and TRBJ2-1; TRBD2 aligns across 7 bases. After removal of 5 bases from V and 5 bases from J, the junction contained 12 bases not matched to a gene. CDR1 SGHTA and CDR2 FQGNSA come from the germline V gene. This CDR3 contains 16 residues. CDR3 sequence: CASSPPGPAGDNEQFF. CDR3 bases: TGTGCCAGCAGCCCACCAGGCCCGGCGGGGGACAATGAGCAGTTCTTC. Complete variable domain (other parts from reference TRBV7-2 and TRBJ2-1): GAGVSQSPSNKVTEKGKDVELRCDPISGHTALYWYRQSLGQGLEFLIYFQGNSAPDKSGLPSDRFSAERTGGSVSTLTIQRTQQEDSAVYLCASSPPGPAGDNEQFFGPGTRLTVL.

The chain employs TRBV6-6 and TRBJ2-2; 8 bases agree with TRBD1. The CDR3 has 15 residues. V lost 7 bases, J lost 7 bases, and 11 bases stayed unmatched. Germline CDR1 reads MNHNY; CDR2 reads SVGAGI (reference sequence). CDR3 amino acids: CASTHGQGSIGELFF. CDR3 nucleotide sequence: TGTGCCAGCACCCATGGACAGGGCTCGATCGGGGAGCTGTTTTTT.

The chain uses TRBV7-9 and TRBJ1-2, with no clear D. The CDR3 has 19 residues. Germline loops: CDR1 SEHNR, CDR2 FQNEAQ (reference sequence). The V end was cut by 1 base, the J end by 3 bases, with 24 bases between. CDR3 nucleotide sequence: TGTGCCAGCAGCTTAGGGAGGGTGAGCCACTCGAGATTGGACTATGGCTACACCTTC. Its protein is CASSLGRVSHSRLDYGYTF.

The V and J genes are TRBV27 and TRBJ1-4, with TRBD1 as a possible D gene (5 bases). The V gene's germline CDR1 is MNHEY and CDR2 SMNVEV (reference sequence). Trimming took 2 bases from V and 7 from J, leaving 17 bases between them. The CDR3 is 16 amino acids. The CDR3 protein is CASSLLGPAMGEKLFF. In DNA, the CDR3 is TGTGCCAGCAGTTTACTGGGGCCCGCGATGGGTGAAAAACTGTTTTTT.

J is TRBJ2-2 and V is TRBV6-1, with TRBD2 identical over 10 bases. The CDR3 length is 18 residues. Germline V gene data show CDR1 as MNHNS and CDR2 as SASEGT. J lost 3 bases, V lost 2 bases, and 9 bases had no gene match. In nucleotides, the CDR3 is TGTGCCAGCAGTGAAAGGTCTAGCGGGAGCCCATACACCGGGGAGCTGTTTTTT. Translated: CASSERSSGSPYTGELFF.

This clone was counted between two and nine times. The rearrangement joins TRBV30 to TRBJ2-7, with a tentative D call TRBD2 (6 bases). The V end was cut by 7 bases, the J end by 5 bases, with 21 bases between. This CDR3 contains 14 residues. In germline, CDR1 is GTSNPN, CDR2 SVGIG (reference sequence). For the CDR3, the DNA is TGTGCCTCCTCCAGTACCGGGAGTCGGAACGAGCAGTACTTC. Translating gives CASSSTGSRNEQYF.

This rearrangement joins TRBV29-1 to TRBJ2-5; possible D gene TRBD2, 6 bases. The germline V and J ends were trimmed by 5 bases and 6 bases, with 13 bases remaining between them. In germline, CDR1 is SQVTM, CDR2 ANQGSEA. The CDR3 is 12 amino acids. For the CDR3, the DNA is TGCAGCGTTTGGAGGGCCGAAAAGACCCAGTACTTC. Translating it yields CSVWRAEKTQYF.